These T cell receptor beta chains were read from a single sample in a study of blood T cells in healthy people across ages. TCRdb reanalysed the 5' RACE reads using MiXCR and keeps one entry per CDR3 protein. The data hold 1.2 million to 1.5 million distinct CDR3 sequences, with 59% observed a single time. Material for sequencing was blood. All receptors derive from a man between 18 and 29 years old in good health. CDR3s include the opening cysteine and the closing phenylalanine or tryptophan. The order of the fields is CDR3 protein, CDR3 DNA, clone size, J gene, D gene, V gene. A D gene is named only where the DNA matches it firmly. Size tells how often a clone was seen (once, few, many) or the class of an expanded clone, and some rows leave it out.

CASSSTVLYGYTF	TGTGCCAGCAGCTCGACAGTCCTGTATGGCTACACCTTC	many	TRBJ1-2	-	TRBV7-2
CASSQERGFSGANVLTF	TGTGCCAGCAGCCAAGAAAGGGGGTTCTCTGGGGCCAACGTCCTGACTTTC	-	TRBJ2-6	-	TRBV3-1
CASSLAYRVTEAFF	TGCGCCAGCAGCTTGGCCTACAGGGTGACTGAAGCTTTCTTT	few	TRBJ1-1	-	TRBV5-1
CSARVVRGNTEAFF	TGCAGTGCTAGAGTTGTCAGGGGGAACACTGAAGCTTTCTTT	-	TRBJ1-1	-	TRBV20-1
CASSWGVGEQFF	TGTGCCAGCAGTTGGGGCGTGGGTGAGCAGTTCTTC	-	TRBJ2-1	-	TRBV27
CASSQDSVRGGGASRTDTQYF	TGCGCCAGCAGCCAAGATTCTGTCAGAGGCGGGGGGGCCAGCCGCACAGATACGCAGTATTTT	-	TRBJ2-3	TRBD2	TRBV4-3
CASSKRENTDTQYF	TGTGCCAGCAGTAAGCGGGAGAACACAGATACGCAGTATTTT	few	TRBJ2-3	TRBD2	TRBV2
CSAPGLAGGIPPYEQYF	TGCAGTGCCCCGGGACTAGCGGGAGGGATACCACCCTACGAGCAGTACTTC	few	TRBJ2-7	TRBD2	TRBV20-1
CSARDRREGVGNEQFF	TGCAGTGCTAGAGACCGGCGGGAGGGCGTCGGCAATGAGCAGTTCTTC	-	TRBJ2-1	TRBD2	TRBV20-1
CSGDRQETQYF	TGCAGCGGGGACCGCCAAGAGACCCAGTACTTC	few	TRBJ2-5	-	TRBV29-1
CASSLVWTDSNQPQHF	TGTGCCAGCAGTTTAGTGTGGACAGATAGCAATCAGCCCCAGCATTTT	once	TRBJ1-5	-	TRBV12-3/TRBV12-4
CASSRTQGLDNEQFF	TGCGCCAGCAGCCGAACACAGGGACTAGACAATGAGCAGTTCTTC	few	TRBJ2-1	TRBD2	TRBV4-1
CAISESQVTYEQYF	TGTGCCATCAGTGAGAGTCAGGTCACCTACGAGCAGTACTTC	-	TRBJ2-7	-	TRBV10-3
CATGDSKQPQHF	TGTGCCACGGGGGACAGTAAGCAGCCCCAGCATTTT	once	TRBJ1-5	TRBD1	TRBV27
CAISLKAPPYNEQFF	TGTGCCATCAGCCTCAAGGCCCCTCCCTACAATGAGCAGTTCTTC	few	TRBJ2-1	-	TRBV10-3
CSANPDFSYNEQFF	TGCAGTGCAAACCCCGACTTCAGCTACAATGAGCAGTTCTTC	many	TRBJ2-1	-	TRBV20-1
CASSSFNSELFSPILSGANVLTF	TGTGCCAGCAGTTCCTTTAATAGTGAGCTATTTTCCCCAATCCTCTCTGGGGCCAACGTCCTGACTTTC	-	TRBJ2-6	-	TRBV6-2/TRBV6-3
CASSPSLYFRETQYF	TGTGCCAGCAGCCCTAGCTTATATTTCCGGGAGACCCAGTACTTC	few	TRBJ2-5	-	TRBV7-2
CSVVLSLAYNEQFF	TGCAGCGTTGTATTATCCCTTGCCTACAATGAGCAGTTCTTC	few	TRBJ2-1	-	TRBV29-1
CSEGTPELPIYGYTF	TGCAGTGAAGGGACACCAGAACTCCCTATCTATGGCTACACCTTC	-	TRBJ1-2	-	TRBV20-1
CASSSLSTLAQNLETQYF	TGTGCCAGCAGTTCCCTCAGCACCTTGGCCCAAAATCTGGAGACCCAGTACTTC	once	TRBJ2-5	-	TRBV6-5
CSARDLGANTEAFF	TGCAGTGCTAGAGATCTGGGGGCGAACACTGAAGCTTTCTTT	-	TRBJ1-1	-	TRBV20-1
CASRLGTGFEQYF	TGTGCCAGCAGGCTCGGGACAGGGTTCGAGCAGTACTTC	few	TRBJ2-7	TRBD1	TRBV6-5
CASSQVEGAPLHF	TGCGCCAGCAGCCAAGTCGAAGGGGCACCCCTCCACTTT	-	TRBJ1-6	-	TRBV4-3
CASSLIFSAGNQPQHF	TGTGCCAGCAGTTTAATATTTTCAGCAGGCAATCAGCCCCAGCATTTT	-	TRBJ1-5	-	TRBV12-3/TRBV12-4
CACKLAGDGELFF	TGTGCCTGCAAACTAGCGGGAGACGGGGAGCTGTTTTTT	-	TRBJ2-2	TRBD2	TRBV30
CASSLGPSVAGDNEQFF	TGCGCCAGCAGCTTGGGTCCCTCTGTTGCGGGGGACAATGAGCAGTTCTTC	-	TRBJ2-1	TRBD2	TRBV5-1
CASSGLAGTRPSTDTQYF	TGTGCCAGCAGCGGACTAGCGGGGACCCGCCCTAGCACAGATACGCAGTATTTT	-	TRBJ2-3	TRBD2	TRBV7-9
CASSPGHGPYEQYF	TGCGCCAGCAGCCCTGGACACGGGCCCTACGAGCAGTACTTC	once	TRBJ2-7	-	TRBV5-1
CASSKTGGAGAEAFF	TGTGCCAGCAGTAAGACAGGGGGCGCTGGGGCTGAAGCTTTCTTT	-	TRBJ1-1	TRBD1	TRBV12-3/TRBV12-4
CASSPEIRAKNIQYF	TGTGCCAGCAGCCCCGAGATCAGGGCCAAAAACATTCAGTACTTC	-	TRBJ2-4	-	TRBV7-2
CAISLNAEQFF	TGTGCCATCAGTCTTAACGCTGAGCAGTTCTTC	-	TRBJ2-1	-	TRBV10-3
CSARGVVSYEQYF	TGCAGTGCTAGAGGAGTGGTATCCTACGAGCAGTACTTC	-	TRBJ2-7	-	TRBV20-1
CSVVGAWGYTF	TGCAGCGTTGTGGGGGCGTGGGGCTACACCTTC	-	TRBJ1-2	-	TRBV29-1
CASSHGGEQYF	TGCGCCAGCAGCCATGGTGGCGAGCAGTACTTC	many	TRBJ2-7	-	TRBV3-1
CASSQIPEGYEQYF	TGCGCCAGCAGCCAAATCCCTGAGGGCTACGAGCAGTACTTC	few	TRBJ2-7	-	TRBV4-1
CASSQELPGQGTYEQYF	TGTGCCAGCAGCCAAGAACTGCCGGGACAGGGTACCTACGAGCAGTACTTC	few	TRBJ2-7	TRBD1	TRBV3-1
CASSFGPTGPRDEQYF	TGTGCCAGCAGTTTTGGTCCAACAGGGCCTCGCGATGAGCAGTACTTC	-	TRBJ2-7	-	TRBV28
CATSDSGRGYEQYF	TGTGCCACCAGTGATTCCGGCCGGGGCTACGAGCAGTACTTC	-	TRBJ2-7	-	TRBV24-1
CSVEGLLYGYTF	TGCAGCGTTGAAGGGTTGCTCTATGGCTACACCTTC	-	TRBJ1-2	-	TRBV29-1